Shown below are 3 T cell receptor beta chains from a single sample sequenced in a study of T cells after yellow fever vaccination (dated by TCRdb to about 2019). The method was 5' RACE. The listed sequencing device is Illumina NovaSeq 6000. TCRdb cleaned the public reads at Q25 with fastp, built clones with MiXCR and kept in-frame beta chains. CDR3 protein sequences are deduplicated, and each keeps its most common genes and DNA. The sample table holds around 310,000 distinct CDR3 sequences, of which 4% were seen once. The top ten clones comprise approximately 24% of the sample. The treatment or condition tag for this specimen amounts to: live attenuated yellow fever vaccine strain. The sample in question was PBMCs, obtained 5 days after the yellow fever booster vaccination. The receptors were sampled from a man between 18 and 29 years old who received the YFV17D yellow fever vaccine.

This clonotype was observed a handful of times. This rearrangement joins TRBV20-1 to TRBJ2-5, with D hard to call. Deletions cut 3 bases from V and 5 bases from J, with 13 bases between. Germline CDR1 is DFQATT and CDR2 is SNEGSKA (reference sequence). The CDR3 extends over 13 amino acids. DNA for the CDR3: TGCAGTGCTAGTTTAGGAATTGTCGAGACCCAGTACTTC. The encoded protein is CSASLGIVETQYF.

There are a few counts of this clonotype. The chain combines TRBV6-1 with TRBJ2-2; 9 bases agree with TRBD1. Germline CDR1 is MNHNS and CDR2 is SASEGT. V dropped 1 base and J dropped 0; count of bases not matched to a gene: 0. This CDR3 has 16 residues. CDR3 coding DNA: TGTGCCAGCAGTGAAGGACAGGGGGCGAACACCGGGGAGCTGTTTTTT. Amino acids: CASSEGQGANTGELFF.

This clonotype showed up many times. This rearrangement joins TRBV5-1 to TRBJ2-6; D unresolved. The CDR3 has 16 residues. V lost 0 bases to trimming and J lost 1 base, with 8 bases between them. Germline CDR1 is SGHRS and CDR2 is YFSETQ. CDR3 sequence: CASSLEAASGANVLTF. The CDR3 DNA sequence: TGCGCCAGCAGCTTGGAGGCCGCGTCTGGGGCCAACGTCCTGACTTTC. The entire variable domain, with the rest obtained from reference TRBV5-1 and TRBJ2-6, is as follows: KAGVTQTPRYLIKTRGQQVTLSCSPISGHRSVSWYQQTPGQGLQFLFEYFSETQRNKGNFPGRFSGRQFSNSRSEMNVSTLELGDSALYLCASSLEAASGANVLTFGAGSRLTVL.